This T cell receptor (beta chain) originates from a study of shared clonotypes between healthy human individuals (dated by TCRdb to about 2020). Regarding the complete study: The cohort included a few men and a couple of women between 18 and 49 years of age. For each donor, CD4 naive and CD4 memory were each given three plates, CD8 naive was given two plates, and CD8 memory was given one plate. The study deeply sequenced blood TCR repertoires of about five healthy adults to estimate repertoire size and the extent of clonotype sharing between individuals. Per donor, leukapheresis produced somewhere between about 0.9 and 9.5 billion PBMCs. Libraries were prepared and TCR repertoires were sequenced by different laboratories using diverse techniques, in order to increase sequencing depth and limit assay-specific biases. Overall study outcomes, separate from this receptor: Naive subsets generally had larger estimated clonotype richness than memory subsets. Because the study included only a small number of donors, the genetic and exposure-history diversity represented was limited. When four donors were compared, the shared fraction of clonotypes was around 5.1% for naive CD4, more than 3% for naive CD8, more than 2% for memory CD4, and 0.4% for memory CD8. Sampling was limited to blood, and TCR repertoires in tissue likely differ from TCR repertoires in blood. Rarefaction of sorted-subset datasets indicated incomplete sequencing despite the large sequencing depth. Based on pairwise subsampling, the degree of clonotype sharing among donors was expected to be affected by sequencing depth. Compared with non-shared clonotypes, clonotypes shared by all four sorted-subset donors had higher generation probabilities.

Using the deep immunoSEQ assay, TCR CDR3 regions were amplified from genomic DNA by multiplex PCR. Genomic DNA extracted from each cell subset was distributed evenly over all wells of several immunoSEQ 96-well plates, and each plate served as one replicate. For sorted subsets, approximately 210 ng of genomic DNA, equivalent to 25,000 to 30,000 T cell genomes, went into each replicate PCR. The purified libraries were quantified using a Qubit 3.0 fluorometer, sized with a Bioanalyzer 2100, and then quantified again using the KAPA Library Quantification kit. Every immunoSEQ 96-well plate was sequenced on a separate single-read 150-cycle Illumina NextSeq 550 flow cell. Per the source publication's procedure: Because the immunoSEQ output included only junctional sequences and no quality scores, the filtering could not be the same as the filtering used for full-length reads. To assign V/J genes and CDR3, sequences were annotated using PyIR, a Python wrapper for IgBLAST v1.9, with IMGT germline references. Any read was removed if the V/J assignment was weak (E-value above 1e-6), the CDR3 was missing, or the read contained stop codons, out-of-frame junctions, or ambiguous translated residues. V3J clonotypes were defined as sequences sharing the same inferred V gene, J gene, and CDR3 amino acid sequence. To compute the percentage overlap between repertoires, the number of shared unique clonotypes was divided by the size of the smaller repertoire. Repertoire richness was assessed with RTK rarefaction, the Chao1 estimator, and Recon v2.1 estimates of unobserved clonotypes. For all TCRbeta clonotypes obtained by the gDNA method from a few donors, generation probabilities were computed with OLGA. TCRdb obtained this table from immuneACCESS and retained in-frame rearrangements with V and J assigned. These tables miss some clones; where compared with another copy, unresolved V genes account for less than half of the shortfall, and the remainder is unexplained. V, J and clone size derive from that table, while D and trimming were established from the DNA sequence. The table for this sample lists approximately 1.1 million clones; around 78% of them were counted only once. The ten top clones hold 0.4% to 0.55% of the sample.

Trimming accounts for 5 bases at V and 0 bases at J, while the number of junction bases matched to no gene is 11. Taken from the germline V gene, the CDR1 and CDR2 loops are SGHTA and FQGNSA. Its CDR3 holds 18 amino acids, cysteine through phenylalanine. The sequence is cut down to CDR3 DNA, 54 bases in frame from base 1. In regard to this clone: What antigen it recognizes has not been identified. No base-level quality is on record; no much larger clone is a single base apart.

The donors were healthy, HIV-negative adults who had no recently reported acute infections or vaccinations. All donors were Caucasian adults living in Nashville, Tennessee, USA. Magnetic negative selection was used to enrich CD4+ T cells, after which naive cells were positively selected on CD45RA and the negative fraction became the memory subset. Blood was obtained by leukapheresis, after which PBMCs were separated by Ficoll-Histopaque density gradient centrifugation and cryopreserved in liquid nitrogen vapor phase. Analytical flow cytometry was used to check the purity and quantity of each magnetically sorted T cell population. Genomic DNA was isolated from every sorted fraction and measured by UV absorbance on a Nanodrop 2000c.

Material for sequencing was memory CD4+ T cells from PBMCs. The cell subset or site label of this sample denotes: CD45RA-negative fraction. Recombination connected TRBV7-2 to TRBJ1-5; TRBD1 aligns with 9 central bases. The sequence was obtained from a man between 18 and 35 years old in good health. Some clones in this sample may be carry-over from other donors' samples. In nucleotides, the sequence is TGTGCCAGCAGCCAACAGGGGGCGGGGGTTTATAGCAATCAGCCCCAGCATTTT. It is translated as CASSQQGAGVYSNQPQHF. Joined to the reference TRBV7-2 and TRBJ1-5 proteins, this CDR3 gives the full variable domain: GAGVSQSPSNKVTEKGKDVELRCDPISGHTALYWYRQSLGQGLEFLIYFQGNSAPDKSGLPSDRFSAERTGGSVSTLTIQRTQQEDSAVYLCASSQQGAGVYSNQPQHFGDGTRLSIL.